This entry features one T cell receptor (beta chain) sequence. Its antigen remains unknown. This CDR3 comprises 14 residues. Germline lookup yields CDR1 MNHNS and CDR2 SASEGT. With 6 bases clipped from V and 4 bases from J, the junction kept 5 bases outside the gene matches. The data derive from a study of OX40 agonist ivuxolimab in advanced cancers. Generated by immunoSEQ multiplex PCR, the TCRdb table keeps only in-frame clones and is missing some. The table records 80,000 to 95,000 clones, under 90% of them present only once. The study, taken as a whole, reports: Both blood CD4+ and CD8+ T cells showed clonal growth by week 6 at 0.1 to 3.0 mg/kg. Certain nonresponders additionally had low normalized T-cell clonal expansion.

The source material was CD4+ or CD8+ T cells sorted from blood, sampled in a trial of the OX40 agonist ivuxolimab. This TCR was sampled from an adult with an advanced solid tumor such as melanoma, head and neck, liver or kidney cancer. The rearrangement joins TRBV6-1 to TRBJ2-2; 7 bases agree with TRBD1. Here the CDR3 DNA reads TGTGCCAGCAGGATAGGACAGGTCACCGGGGAGCTGTTTTTT. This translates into CASRIGQVTGELFF.